Listed below are T cell receptor beta chains from one sample, sequenced in a study of CD8 T cells in ankylosing spondylitis. One entry per CDR3 protein results from TCRdb running MiXCR on the 5' RACE reads. The sample carries 250,000 to 350,000 distinct CDR3 sequences, 20% recorded once. The specimen was blood, either unsorted or a sorted T cell fraction (not recorded which). These TCRs come from a male donor with ankylosing spondylitis or in good health (not recorded which). Each CDR3 is given with its conserved first and last residue. Each record gives: clone size, D gene, J gene, V gene, CDR3 DNA, CDR3 protein. A D gene is named only where the DNA matches it firmly. Only part of the rows carry a size: once, few, many, or a class if the clone is expanded.

size: -
D: TRBD1
J: TRBJ2-6
V: TRBV5-1
DNA: TGCGCCAGCAGCTCAGGGACAGGGATTTCCTCTGGGGCCAACGTCCTGACTTTC
CDR3: CASSSGTGISSGANVLTF

size: -
D: TRBD2
J: TRBJ2-3
V: TRBV11-2
DNA: TGTGCCAGCAGCCCCCTAAGCCTAGCGGGAAGCACAGATACGCAGTATTTT
CDR3: CASSPLSLAGSTDTQYF

size: -
D: -
J: TRBJ2-1
V: TRBV5-1
DNA: TGCGCCAGCAGCTTGTTTGGGGATGGCGGTGAGCAGTTCTTC
CDR3: CASSLFGDGGEQFF

size: few
D: TRBD1
J: TRBJ1-4
V: TRBV5-1
DNA: TGCGCCAGCAGCGGAACCGGGACAGGGGCTGAAAAACTGTTTTTT
CDR3: CASSGTGTGAEKLFF

size: medium-sized
D: -
J: TRBJ2-5
V: TRBV5-1
DNA: TGCGCCAGCAGCTTGGTGATCAGAGAGACCCAGTACTTC
CDR3: CASSLVIRETQYF

size: -
D: -
J: TRBJ2-3
V: TRBV29-1
DNA: TGCAGCGTTGAAAGTCAGGGGAGAGATACGCAGTATTTT
CDR3: CSVESQGRDTQYF

size: -
D: -
J: TRBJ2-5
V: TRBV7-6
DNA: TGTGCCAGCAGCTTAGCCCCGAGGGAGCAAGAGACCCAGTACTTC
CDR3: CASSLAPREQETQYF

size: few
D: -
J: TRBJ1-1
V: TRBV6-2/TRBV6-3
DNA: TGTGCCAGCAGCCACCACACTGAAGCTTTCTTT
CDR3: CASSHHTEAFF

size: many
D: -
J: TRBJ1-3
V: TRBV6-1
DNA: TGTGCCAGCAGCCGAAGGTCAGGGAGGTCTGGAAACACCATATATTTT
CDR3: CASSRRSGRSGNTIYF

size: -
D: TRBD1
J: TRBJ1-2
V: TRBV4-2
DNA: TGTGCCAGCAACCCGGCAACCAGGGGGGACTATGGCTACACCTTC
CDR3: CASNPATRGDYGYTF

size: -
D: TRBD1
J: TRBJ1-6
V: TRBV12-3/TRBV12-4
DNA: TGTGCCAGCAGTGCGGGACAGTCGGTGGGTTCACCCCTCCACTTT
CDR3: CASSAGQSVGSPLHF

size: many
D: -
J: TRBJ1-3
V: TRBV29-1
DNA: TGCAGCGTTGGCGGGGGACCTGGAAACACCATATATTTT
CDR3: CSVGGGPGNTIYF

size: -
D: TRBD2
J: TRBJ2-1
V: TRBV6-1
DNA: TGTGCCAGCAGCCCCGGGACTAGAAGGAGCAATGAGCAGTTCTTC
CDR3: CASSPGTRRSNEQFF

size: few
D: -
J: TRBJ2-3
V: TRBV21-1
DNA: TGTGCCAGCAGCAAAGGAGAGGTCACAGATACGCAGTATTTT
CDR3: CASSKGEVTDTQYF